This T cell receptor (beta chain) was sequenced for a study of Graves' ophthalmopathy and Graves' hyperthyroidism. Study-wide findings and caveats: Appearing in blood as well were most expanded thyroid clonotypes above 0.001 frequency. The model flagged ophthalmopathy progression at roughly 70% sensitivity and 72% to 85% specificity.

Germline values: CDR1 SGHVS, CDR2 FQNEAQ. After removal of 3 bases from V and 6 bases from J, the junction contained 4 bases not matched to a gene. The CDR3 contains 13 residues. TCR beta CDR3 amplification used RNA transcripts. Amplification began with first-round RT-PCR using HTBI primers, then second-round multiplex PCR was performed. TCRdb ran MiXCR on the multiplex PCR reads and lists one entry per CDR3 protein. The sample holds more than 1,000,000 distinct CDR3 sequences, 35% to 40% seen once. This clonotype was observed a few times. Its antigen remains unknown. Hyperthyroidism cases were recent diagnoses of under 2 months' duration in people aged 18 to 65.

The V call is TRBV7-8, the J call TRBJ2-7; TRBD2 aligns across 8 bases. The source is an adult man with Graves' hyperthyroidism. Material: peripheral blood or thyroid tissue (not recorded which). The CDR3 reads CASSFGLAAEQYF. The CDR3 bases are TGTGCCAGCAGCTTCGGACTAGCAGCCGAGCAGTACTTC.